This note documents a single T cell receptor (beta chain) sequence. Its cognate antigen is unknown. V lost 1 base, J lost 6 bases, and 9 bases lay in between. CDR1 MNHNS and CDR2 SASEGT come from the germline V gene. The CDR3 consists of 14 residues. This record belongs to a study of blood T cells in healthy people across ages. Notes on the study in general: Per million T cells, TCR beta diversity dropped roughly linearly as age increased. Long-lived donors exceeded aged donors in naive CD4+ cells and diversity.

Combining a sample-barcoded 5' primer with a J-beta primer mix, a second PCR ran for about 7 to 12 cycles. Template switching added a 12-random-nucleotide identifier to every cDNA molecule. TCRdb processed the 5' RACE reads anew with MiXCR; each CDR3 protein has one entry. The table shows under 1 million distinct CDR3 sequences, with 40% to 50% occurring only once. The source material was blood. This TCR was sampled from a man aged 60-69 years in good health. V and J are TRBV6-1 and TRBJ1-4; the D is unclear. The CDR3 spells CASSEGQTHEKLFF. Written as DNA, the CDR3 is TGTGCCAGCAGTGAAGGTCAGACTCATGAAAAACTGTTTTTT.